This T cell receptor beta chain derives from a study of blood T cell repertoires in COVID-19. Study details: Specimens from acute and convalescent COVID-19 originated in the United States, Italy and Spain. In each case, the material was cDNA or gDNA derived from T cells, B-cell-depleted T cells, or PBMCs.

Individuals drawn from around 24 US areas were roughly 18 to 89 years old. Participant-given clinical history determined each cohort assignment. Profiling relied on immunoSEQ multiplex PCR, and the TCRdb table lists in-frame clones only, not all of them. The sample carries a few hundred thousand clones, more than 75% recorded once. The CDR3 length is 14 residues. Trimming cost V 3 bases and J 7 bases; bases outside gene matches: 6. CDR1 and CDR2 (germline): SGDLS, YYNGEE. Source material: PBMCs or T cells enriched from blood (not recorded which). The genes are TRBV9 and TRBJ1-2; 10 bases are shared with TRBD1. The sequence was collected from a man aged 30-40 years who had recovered from COVID-19. Written as DNA, the CDR3 is TGTGCCAGCAGCGGGGGGACAGGGGAAAGTGGCTACACCTTC. This encodes CASSGGTGESGYTF.